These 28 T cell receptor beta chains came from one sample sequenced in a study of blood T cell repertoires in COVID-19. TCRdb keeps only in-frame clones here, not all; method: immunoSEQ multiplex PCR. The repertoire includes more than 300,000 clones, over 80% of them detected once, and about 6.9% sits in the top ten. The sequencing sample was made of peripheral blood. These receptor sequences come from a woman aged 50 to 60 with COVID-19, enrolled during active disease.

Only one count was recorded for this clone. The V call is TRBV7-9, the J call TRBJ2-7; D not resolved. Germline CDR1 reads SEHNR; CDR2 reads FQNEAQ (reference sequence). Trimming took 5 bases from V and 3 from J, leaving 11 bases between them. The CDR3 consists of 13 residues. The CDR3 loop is CASSHDTYYEQYF. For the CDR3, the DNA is TGTGCCAGCAGCCACGACACGTACTACGAGCAGTACTTC.

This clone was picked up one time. The CDR3: CASSSRDSHTNTEAFF. CDR3 nucleotide sequence: TGTGCCAGCAGTTCCCGGGACAGCCACACGAACACTGAAGCTTTCTTT. The chain has TRBV6-2 or TRBV6-3 and TRBJ1-1; TRBD1 agrees at 7 bases. CDR1 and CDR2 from the germline V gene are MNHEY and SVGEGT. CDR3 length equals 16 residues. V gave up 4 bases and J gave up 1 base; unmatched junction bases: 9.

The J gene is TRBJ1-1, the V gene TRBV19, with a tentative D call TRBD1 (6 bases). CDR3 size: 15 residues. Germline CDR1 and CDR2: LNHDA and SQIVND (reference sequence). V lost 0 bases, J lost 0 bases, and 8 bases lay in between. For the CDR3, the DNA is TGTGCCAGTAGTATAGAAGACAGGTTGAACACTGAAGCTTTCTTT. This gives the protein CASSIEDRLNTEAFF.

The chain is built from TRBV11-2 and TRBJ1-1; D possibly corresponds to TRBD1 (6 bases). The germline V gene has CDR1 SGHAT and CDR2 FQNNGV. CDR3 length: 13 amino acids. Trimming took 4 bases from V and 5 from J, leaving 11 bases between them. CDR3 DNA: TGTGCCAGCAGCTATGAAGACAGGACTGAAGCTTTCTTT. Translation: CASSYEDRTEAFF.

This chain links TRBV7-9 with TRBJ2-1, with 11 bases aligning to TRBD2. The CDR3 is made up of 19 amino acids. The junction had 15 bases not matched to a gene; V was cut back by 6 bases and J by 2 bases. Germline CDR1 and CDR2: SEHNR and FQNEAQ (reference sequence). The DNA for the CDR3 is TGTGCCAGCAGGCATATGATAGCGGGAGGGCCGGGACCCTACAATGAGCAGTTCTTC. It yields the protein CASRHMIAGGPGPYNEQFF. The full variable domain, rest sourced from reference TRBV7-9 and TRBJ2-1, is DTGVSQNPRHKITKRGQNVTFRCDPISEHNRLYWYRQTLGQGPEFLTYFQNEAQLEKSRLLSDRFSAERPKGSFSTLEIQRTEQGDSAMYLCASRHMIAGGPGPYNEQFFGPGTRLTVL.

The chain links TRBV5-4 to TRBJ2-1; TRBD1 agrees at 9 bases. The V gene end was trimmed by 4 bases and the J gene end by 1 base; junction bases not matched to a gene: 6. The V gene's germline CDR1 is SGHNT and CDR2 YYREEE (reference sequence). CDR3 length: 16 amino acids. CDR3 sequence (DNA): TGTGCCAGCAGCCCTACAGGGGGCGAGTCCTACAATGAGCAGTTCTTC. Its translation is CASSPTGGESYNEQFF.

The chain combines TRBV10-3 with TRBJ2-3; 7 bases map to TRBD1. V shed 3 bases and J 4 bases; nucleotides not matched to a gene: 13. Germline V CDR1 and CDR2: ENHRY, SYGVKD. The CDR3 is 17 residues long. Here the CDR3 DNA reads TGTGCCATCAGTGACTCGTTCGACAGGGTCACGGCAGATACGCAGTATTTT. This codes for CAISDSFDRVTADTQYF.

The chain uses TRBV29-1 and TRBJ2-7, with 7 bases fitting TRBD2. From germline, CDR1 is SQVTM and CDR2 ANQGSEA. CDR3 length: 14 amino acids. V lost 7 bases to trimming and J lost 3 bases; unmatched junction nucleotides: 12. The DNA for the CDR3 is TGCAGCGCCTCCCCTAGCGGTAACTACTACGAGCAGTACTTC. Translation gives CSASPSGNYYEQYF.

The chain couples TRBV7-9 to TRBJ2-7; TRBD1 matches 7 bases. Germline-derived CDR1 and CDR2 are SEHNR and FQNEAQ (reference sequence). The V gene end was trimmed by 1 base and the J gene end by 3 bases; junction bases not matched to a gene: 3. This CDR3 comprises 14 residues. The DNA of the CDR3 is TGTGCCAGCAGCTTAGGAGGGGGCGGCTACGAGCAGTACTTC. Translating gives CASSLGGGGYEQYF.

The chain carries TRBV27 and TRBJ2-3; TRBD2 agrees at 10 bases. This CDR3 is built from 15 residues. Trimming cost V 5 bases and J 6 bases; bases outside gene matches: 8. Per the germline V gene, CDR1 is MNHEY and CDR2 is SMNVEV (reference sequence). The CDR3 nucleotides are TGTGCCAGCAGTCCCTTAGCGGGAGGTCCTGATACGCAGTATTTT. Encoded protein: CASSPLAGGPDTQYF.

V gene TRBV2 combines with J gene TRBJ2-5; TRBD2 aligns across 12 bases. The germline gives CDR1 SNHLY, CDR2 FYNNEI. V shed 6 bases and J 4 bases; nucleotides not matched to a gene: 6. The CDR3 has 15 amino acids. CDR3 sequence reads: CASRVLAGGAETQYF. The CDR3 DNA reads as TGTGCCAGCAGGGTACTAGCGGGAGGAGCAGAGACCCAGTACTTC.

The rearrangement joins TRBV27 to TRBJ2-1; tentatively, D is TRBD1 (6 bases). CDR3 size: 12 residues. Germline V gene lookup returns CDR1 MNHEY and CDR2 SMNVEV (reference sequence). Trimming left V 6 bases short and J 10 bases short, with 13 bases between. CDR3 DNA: TGTGCCAGCAGCCTCACGGGGACAGAGCAGTTCTTC. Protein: CASSLTGTEQFF.

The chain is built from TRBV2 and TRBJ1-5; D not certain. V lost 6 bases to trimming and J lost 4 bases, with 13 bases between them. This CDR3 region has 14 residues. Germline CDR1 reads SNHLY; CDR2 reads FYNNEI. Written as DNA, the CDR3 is TGTGCCAGCAGCCATAGAGGGCCAAATCAGCCCCAGCATTTT. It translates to CASSHRGPNQPQHF.

The CDR3 loop reads CASGQTDTQYF. The CDR3 bases are TGCGCCAGCGGCCAAACAGATACGCAGTATTTT. The V call is TRBV5-1, the J call TRBJ2-3, with unresolved D. This CDR3 has 11 amino acids. Per germline, CDR1 SGHRS and CDR2 YFSETQ. Deletions cut 7 bases from V and 3 bases from J, with 6 bases between.

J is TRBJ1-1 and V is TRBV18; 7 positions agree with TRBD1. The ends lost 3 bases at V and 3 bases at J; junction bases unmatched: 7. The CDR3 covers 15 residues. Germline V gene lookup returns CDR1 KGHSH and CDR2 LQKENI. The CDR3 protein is CASSPGDRVDTEAFF. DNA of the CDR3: TGTGCCAGCTCACCTGGCGACAGGGTGGACACTGAAGCTTTCTTT.

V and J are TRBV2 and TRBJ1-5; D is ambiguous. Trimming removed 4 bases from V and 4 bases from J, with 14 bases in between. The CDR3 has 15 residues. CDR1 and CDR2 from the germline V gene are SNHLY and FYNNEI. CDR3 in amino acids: CASSVRTSLNQPQHF. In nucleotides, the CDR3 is TGTGCCAGCAGTGTCAGGACTTCACTAAATCAGCCCCAGCATTTT.

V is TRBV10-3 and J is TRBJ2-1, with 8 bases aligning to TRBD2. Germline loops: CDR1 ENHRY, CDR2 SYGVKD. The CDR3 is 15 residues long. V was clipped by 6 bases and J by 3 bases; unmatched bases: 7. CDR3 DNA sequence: TGTGCCATCAGACCGGGACTAGAGAGCTACAATGAGCAGTTCTTC. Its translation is CAIRPGLESYNEQFF.

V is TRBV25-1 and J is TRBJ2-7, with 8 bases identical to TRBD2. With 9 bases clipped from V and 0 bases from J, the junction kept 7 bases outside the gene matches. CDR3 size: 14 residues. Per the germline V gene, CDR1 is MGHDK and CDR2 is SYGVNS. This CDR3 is CARVTGTSSYEQYF. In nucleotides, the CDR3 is TGTGCCAGAGTTACCGGGACTAGCTCCTACGAGCAGTACTTC.

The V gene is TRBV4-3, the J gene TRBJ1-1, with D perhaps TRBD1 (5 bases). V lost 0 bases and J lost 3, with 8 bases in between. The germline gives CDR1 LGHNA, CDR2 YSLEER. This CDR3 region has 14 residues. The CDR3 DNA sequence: TGCGCCAGCAGCCAAGATATAGGGGACACTGAAGCTTTCTTT. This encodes CASSQDIGDTEAFF.

The CDR3 loop is CASSLLAGGNTGELFF. The DNA of the CDR3 is TGTGCCAGCAGCTTGCTAGCGGGAGGAAACACCGGGGAGCTGTTTTTT. V is TRBV5-4 and J is TRBJ2-2, with 11 bases aligning to TRBD2. V lost 1 base and J lost 2; bases outside the gene matches: 1. This CDR3 comprises 16 residues. CDR1 and CDR2 from the germline V gene are SGHNT and YYREEE (reference sequence). The variable domain in full, completed from reference TRBV5-4 and TRBJ2-2, reads ETGVTQSPTHLIKTRGQQVTLRCSSQSGHNTVSWYQQALGQGPQFIFQYYREEENGRGNFPPRFSGLQFPNYSSELNVNALELDDSALYLCASSLLAGGNTGELFFGEGSRLTVL.

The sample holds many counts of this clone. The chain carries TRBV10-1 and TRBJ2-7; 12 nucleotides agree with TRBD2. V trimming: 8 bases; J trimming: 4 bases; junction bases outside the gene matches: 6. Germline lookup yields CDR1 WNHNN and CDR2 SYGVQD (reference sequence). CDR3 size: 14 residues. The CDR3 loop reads CASGRTSGKYEQYF. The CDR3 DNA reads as TGCGCCAGCGGTAGGACTAGCGGGAAGTACGAGCAGTACTTC.

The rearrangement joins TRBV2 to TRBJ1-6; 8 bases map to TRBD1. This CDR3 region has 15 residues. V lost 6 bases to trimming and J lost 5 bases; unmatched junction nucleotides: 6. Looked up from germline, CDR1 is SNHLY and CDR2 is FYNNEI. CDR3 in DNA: TGTGCCAGCAGACTGACAGGGGTAGATAATTCACCCCTCCACTTT. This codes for CASRLTGVDNSPLHF. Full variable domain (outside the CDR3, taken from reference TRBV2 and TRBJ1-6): EPEVTQTPSHQVTQMGQEVILRCVPISNHLYFYWYRQILGQKVEFLVSFYNNEISEKSEIFDDQFSVERPDGSNFTLKIRSTKLEDSAMYFCASRLTGVDNSPLHFGNGTRLTVT.

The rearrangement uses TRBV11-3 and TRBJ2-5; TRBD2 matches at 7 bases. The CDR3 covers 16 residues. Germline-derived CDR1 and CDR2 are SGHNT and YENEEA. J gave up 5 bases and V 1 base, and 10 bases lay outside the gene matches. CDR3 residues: CASSLGSSRGSETQYF. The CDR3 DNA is TGTGCCAGCAGCTTAGGATCTTCGCGCGGGAGTGAGACCCAGTACTTC.

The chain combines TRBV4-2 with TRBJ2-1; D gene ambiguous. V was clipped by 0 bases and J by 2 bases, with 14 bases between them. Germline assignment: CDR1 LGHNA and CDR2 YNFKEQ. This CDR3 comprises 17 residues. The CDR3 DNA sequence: TGTGCCAGCAGCCAAGATCTGCCTAGTGCTACCTACAATGAGCAGTTCTTC. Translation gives CASSQDLPSATYNEQFF.

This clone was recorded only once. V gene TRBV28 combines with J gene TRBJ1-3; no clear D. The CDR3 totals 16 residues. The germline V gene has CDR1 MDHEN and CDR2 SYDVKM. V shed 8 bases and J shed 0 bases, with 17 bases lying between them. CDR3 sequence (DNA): TGTGCCAGCCTCTCGCGGGGTGCACCCTCTGGAAACACCATATATTTT. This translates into CASLSRGAPSGNTIYF.

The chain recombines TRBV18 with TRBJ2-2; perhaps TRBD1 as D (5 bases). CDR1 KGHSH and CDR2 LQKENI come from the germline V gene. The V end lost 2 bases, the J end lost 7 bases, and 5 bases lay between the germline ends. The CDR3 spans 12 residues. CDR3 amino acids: CASSPRGGELFF. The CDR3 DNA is TGTGCCAGCTCACCAAGGGGCGGGGAGCTGTTTTTT.

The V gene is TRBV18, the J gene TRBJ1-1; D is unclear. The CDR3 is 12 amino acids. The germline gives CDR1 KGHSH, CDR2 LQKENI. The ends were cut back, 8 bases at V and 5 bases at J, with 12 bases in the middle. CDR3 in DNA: TGTGCCAGCCATCCTCTTCGGACTGAAGCTTTCTTT. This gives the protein CASHPLRTEAFF.

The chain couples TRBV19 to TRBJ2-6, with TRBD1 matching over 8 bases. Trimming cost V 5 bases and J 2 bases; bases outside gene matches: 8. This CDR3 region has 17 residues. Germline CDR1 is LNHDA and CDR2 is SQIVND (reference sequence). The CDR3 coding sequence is TGTGCCAGTAGTGCTGACAGGGGTCGTCCTGGGGCCAACGTCCTGACTTTC. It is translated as CASSADRGRPGANVLTF.